These 11 T cell receptor beta chains came from one sample sequenced in a study of T cells in women clearing cervical HPV infection. Only in-frame clones appear in the TCRdb table, and some are missing; sequencing was by immunoSEQ multiplex PCR. The table lists about 24,000 clones. The sequencing input was blood buffy coat. The source of these receptors is a woman aged 18 to 75 with a cervical HPV16 infection that either progressed to CIN3+ or cleared (not recorded which).

Note on this clone: The CDR3 end falls 3 residues outside the read, so it is completed with the germline J gene. This sequence joins TRBV5-1 and TRBJ2-4; 7 positions agree with TRBD1. The CDR3 totals 14 residues. Germline CDR1 SGHRS, CDR2 YFSETQ. CDR3 in amino acids: CASSRDSEPYGQYF. The CDR3 DNA, read in part, is TGCGCCAGCAGCCGGGACAGTGAACCCTATGGT.

In regard to this clone: The sequenced fragment ends 3 residues before the CDR3 boundary, so the rest is inferred from the germline J gene. V gene TRBV12-3 or TRBV12-4 combines with J gene TRBJ2-7; tentative D call: TRBD2 (6 bases). The CDR3 is 15 residues long. V gave up 3 bases and J gave up 4 bases, with 16 bases separating them. The covered CDR3 bases are TGTGCCAGCAGTTTTTCAGGCGGCGCGGGATACGAG. This gives the protein CASSFSGGAGYE. The full CDR3 sequence reads CASSFSGGAGYEQYF.

Note on this clone: The read is 3 residues too short to cover the CDR3 end, so that end is filled in from the germline J gene. The rearrangement uses TRBV14 and TRBJ2-7; 7 bases are a match to TRBD1. With 0 bases clipped from V and 4 bases from J, the junction kept 12 bases outside the gene matches. The CDR3 sequence is 17 residues long. The germline CDR1 and CDR2 sequences are SGHDN and FVKESK. The CDR3 bases that were read are TGTGCCAGCAGCCAAGAGCGGACAGGCGCACTTATATACGAG. Translation: CASSQERTGALIYE. The whole CDR3 protein is CASSQERTGALIYEQYF.

Concerning this clone itself: The read stops 3 residues short of the end of the CDR3; the missing end is completed from the germline J gene. The rearrangement links TRBV18 to TRBJ1-2; D is perhaps TRBD1 (5 bases). The germline CDR1 and CDR2 sequences are KGHSH and LQKENI. The CDR3 consists of 15 residues. The covered CDR3 bases are TGTGCCAGCTCAAGGGGACTAGCGGAGACCTACGAC. This sequence encodes CASSRGLAETYD. The complete CDR3 sequence is CASSRGLAETYDYTF.

The CDR3 spells CAWSGSRGGEQYF. CDR3 bases read: TGTGCCTGGAGTGGGTCTCGGGGGGGCGAG. The chain carries TRBV30 and TRBJ2-7, with 8 bases fitting TRBD2. Read data end 3 residues before the CDR3 end; the end is taken from the germline J gene. Trimming removed 1 base from V and 6 bases from J; junction bases left unmatched: 5. Germline CDR1 and CDR2: GTSNPN and SVGIG (reference sequence). The CDR3 runs to 13 residues. The variable domain in full, with the rest retrieved from reference TRBV30 and TRBJ2-7, is SQTIHQWPATLVQPVGSPLSLECTVEGTSNPNLYWYRQAAGRGLQLLFYSVGIGQISSEVPQNLSASRPQDRQFILSSKKLLLSDSGFYLCAWSGSRGGEQYFGPGTRLTVT.

This clone shows up as medium-sized by frequency. The CDR3 DNA, read in part, is TGTGCCAGCAGCTTAAGCGGAAGCGATAATACG. This translates into CASSLSGSDNT. The CDR3 reads in full as CASSLSGSDNTQYF. The chain employs TRBV7-3 and TRBJ2-3; unclear D gene. The read finishes 3 residues shy of the CDR3 end, and the germline J gene is used to complete it. CDR1 is SGHTA and CDR2 is FQGTGA in the germline V gene. The V end was cut by 1 base, the J end by 7 bases, with 12 bases between. CDR3 length: 14 amino acids.

The sequenced part of the CDR3 DNA is TGCGCCAGCAGCTTAACCAGACGACTATTAGCGGGGAGGGCCCAGCGAGAGACC. Its translation: CASSLTRRLLAGRAQRET. The entire CDR3 protein is CASSLTRRLLAGRAQRETQYF. This rearrangement joins TRBV5-1 to TRBJ2-5, with 8 bases lining up with TRBD2. The CDR3 end lies 3 residues beyond the end of the read and is filled in from the germline J gene. Trimming removed 2 bases from V and 4 bases from J; junction bases left unmatched: 25. In germline, CDR1 is SGHRS, CDR2 YFSETQ. The CDR3 is 21 amino acids.

Of note for this clone: The CDR3 extends 3 residues past the end of the read, so its final part is completed from the germline J gene. The chain uses TRBV7-7 and TRBJ2-3, with 10 positions matching TRBD2. V dropped 1 base and J dropped 5; count of bases not matched to a gene: 0. The CDR3 has 14 amino acids. In germline, CDR1 is SSHAT, CDR2 FNYEAQ (reference sequence). Partial CDR3 DNA: TGTGCCAGCAGCTTAGTAGCGGGAGGAGATACG. Amino acids: CASSLVAGGDT. The whole CDR3 is CASSLVAGGDTQYF.

The part of the CDR3 DNA that was read is TGTGCCAGCAGCACCGGGACAGGCGACACTGAAAAG. Its translation is CASSTGTGDTEK. The entire CDR3 is CASSTGTGDTEKLFF. The J gene is TRBJ2-2, the V gene TRBV5-5, with 8 bases lining up with TRBD1. The read finishes 3 residues shy of the CDR3 end, and the germline J gene is used to complete it. This CDR3 is built from 15 residues. Germline V CDR1 and CDR2: SGHKS, YYEKEE (reference sequence).

Points on this clone: Read sequence stops 3 residues before the CDR3 end, and the germline J gene provides the missing end. This chain uses TRBV20-1 with TRBJ2-3; 7 bases map to TRBD1. V was clipped by 3 bases and J by 4 bases; unmatched bases: 13. This CDR3 is 16 amino acids long. Germline V gives CDR1 DFQATT, CDR2 SNEGSKA (reference sequence). CDR3 sequence: CSASSATGVGPDTQYF. Partial CDR3 DNA: TGCAGTGCTAGCTCCGCCACAGGGGTAGGTCCAGATACG.

Worth noting for this clone: The read ends 3 residues before the CDR3 terminus; that terminus is restored from the germline J gene. The chain employs TRBV13 and TRBJ2-7; D may be TRBD2 (5 bases). Germline CDR1 is PRHDT and CDR2 is FYEKMQ (reference sequence). Trimming shortened V by 7 bases and J by 3 bases, and 13 bases separated the two germline ends. The CDR3 has 13 amino acids. CDR3: CASTNPGLYEQYF. CDR3 bases read: TGTGCCAGCACAAATCCAGGACTCTACGAG.